What follows describes a single T cell receptor (beta chain). Its target is not known. CDR3 length: 13 amino acids. V lost 5 bases, J lost 2 bases, and 9 bases lay in between. Germline V gives CDR1 SNHLY, CDR2 FYNNEI. These data are taken from a study of T cell repertoires in cytomegalovirus infection. About the study: Used in the study were CMV epitopes, some recently identified and HLA-C-restricted, others well-studied and HLA-B-restricted. Public signatures in TCR beta pointed to CMV infection and matching HLA type.

A single record per CDR3 protein comes from TCRdb applying MiXCR to the reads. The repertoire has some 130,000 distinct CDR3 sequences, approximately 30% of them found once; the top ten carry 45% to 60%. The gene calls are TRBV2 and TRBJ2-5, with unresolved D. This specimen consisted of CD8+ T cells from cultured PBMCs, obtained from culture after CMV antigen stimulation. The receptor was isolated from a human donor in good health (CMV status not recorded). Some clones in this sample may be carry-over from other donors' samples. CDR3 sequence: CASSKWQQETQYF. CDR3 nucleotide sequence: TGTGCCAGCAGTAAGTGGCAGCAAGAGACCCAGTACTTC.